This T cell receptor beta chain was sequenced during a study of tissue T cells after allogeneic stem cell transplantation (dated by TCRdb to between 2021 and 2022). In terms of the full investigation: TCR beta repertoires were profiled across many tissues obtained from research autopsies of patients with and without GVHD, as well as in mouse models of GVHD. The human arm was a prospective observational study without blinding or randomization.

The full study reports these points: Within patients, how anatomically similar tissues were was a major factor shaping TCR repertoire composition, regardless of disease or transplant status. In both patients and mice, T cells from blood and spleen covered only a limited part of the TCR repertoire found in tissues. Only a few T cell clones appeared in more than one patient, yet motif-based clustering showed tissue-specific repertoire signatures that were shared between patients. The study did not determine which tissue TCRs were alloreactive or antigen-specific, and some clones might have been persisting host cells. A small and clinically heterogeneous patient cohort was studied, and sampling depth was acknowledged as a limitation.

V trim: 6 bases; J trim: 0 bases; unmatched bases: 6. The germline V gene encodes CDR1 SGHND and CDR2 FRSKSL. The CDR3 numbers 16 residues from cysteine through phenylalanine. The DNA has 45 bases, all within the CDR3, and is read from base 1. Comment on this clone: What antigen it recognizes has not been identified. Since the receptor is from a mouse, mouse gene names and germline sequences apply. The read halts 1 residue ahead of the CDR3 end, with the missing end drawn from the germline J gene.

Libraries came from the immunoSEQ multiplex PCR assay. Adaptive Biotechnologies performed the TCRbeta CDR3 sequencing at survey depth and reported CDR3 sequences, V/J genes, productive frequency and template counts. Amplification of TCR beta CDR3 regions was performed from genomic DNA rather than from RNA. The authors' analysis ran thus. Jensen-Shannon divergence served to quantify pairwise repertoire overlap between tissues, with 0 meaning identical and 1 meaning complete divergence. Tissues were clustered by single-linkage agglomerative hierarchical clustering of pairwise JSD values, and the clustering results were displayed as dendrograms. GLIPH2 was run on all patient samples with simulation_depth 1000, kmer_min_depth 3 and cdr3_length_cutoff 8, and groups with more than two unique CDR3s were retained. In a standardized tissue-overlap score, Jaccard GLIPH-group overlap across patients was extrapolated to a standard repertoire size of 1000 clones. Linear mixed-effect models, with tissue included as a fixed effect and individual included as a random effect, were used to assess associations of diversity with clinical or experimental variables. TCRdb mirrors the immuneACCESS table, restricted to in-frame sequences. Some clones are absent from its copies; in checked studies, under half trace to an unresolved V gene, and the reason for the others is unknown. V, J and clone size derive from that table, while D and trimming were established from the DNA sequence. The sample table holds roughly 50,000 clones, of which about 73% were seen once. Of the sample, 0.45% to 0.7% is held by the ten largest clones.

The specimen sequenced was sorted cells pooled from one or two spleens. The rearranged chain carries TRBV15 and TRBJ2-3; 10 bases in the middle match TRBD2. The sequence came from a pool of C57BL/6 mice in good health. The CDR3 here reads CASRATDWGSAETLYF. The CDR3 bases that were read are TGTGCCAGCAGGGCTACGGACTGGGGGAGTGCAGAAACGCTGTAT.